This is a list of T cell receptor beta chains from one sample in a study of shared clonotypes between healthy human individuals. Libraries were prepared by immunoSEQ multiplex PCR; TCRdb keeps only in-frame clonotypes and omits some of them. Among more than 2 million clones, approximately 94% were seen once, and the ten largest hold roughly 0.13%. Material for sequencing was naive CD4+ T cells sorted from blood. These receptors originate from a man younger than 35 in good health. Both conserved end residues are part of each CDR3. Each record gives: J gene, V gene, D gene, clone size, CDR3 protein, CDR3 DNA. A D gene is named only where the DNA matches it firmly. Some rows have no size entry. The others give once, few or many, or a class for an expanded clone.

TRBJ2-7 | TRBV6-1 | - | - | CASIPGGLAYEQYF | TGTGCCAGCATTCCAGGGGGGTTAGCCTACGAGCAGTACTTC
TRBJ2-1 | TRBV6-1 | TRBD2 | - | CASSAGTSGNYNEQFF | TGTGCCAGCAGTGCCGGGACTAGCGGGAACTACAATGAGCAGTTCTTC
TRBJ1-1 | TRBV7-9 | - | once | CASSLGTSPRGAFF | TGTGCCAGCAGCTTAGGAACTTCCCCTCGAGGAGCTTTCTTT
TRBJ2-5 | TRBV4-1 | - | - | CASSQTGLARETQYF | TGCGCCAGCAGCCAAACGGGGCTAGCTCGAGAGACCCAGTACTTC
TRBJ2-2 | TRBV5-1 | - | - | CASSLAKAFLNTGELFF | TGCGCCAGCAGCTTGGCGAAGGCCTTCCTAAACACCGGGGAGCTGTTTTTT
TRBJ1-6 | TRBV28 | - | - | CASSLSGRSLGPLHF | TGTGCCAGCAGTTTATCGGGCAGGTCCCTTGGGCCCCTCCACTTT
TRBJ2-7 | TRBV5-4 | TRBD2 | - | CASSLLAGSGDEQYF | TGTGCCAGCAGCTTGTTAGCGGGATCAGGAGACGAGCAGTACTTC
TRBJ1-1 | TRBV18 | - | - | CASSLAEGNTEAFF | TGTGCCAGCTCACTGGCAGAAGGGAACACTGAAGCTTTCTTT
TRBJ1-2 | TRBV10-3 | - | - | CAISNPGASGYTF | TGTGCCATCAGTAACCCAGGGGCCAGCGGCTACACCTTC
TRBJ1-2 | TRBV5-1 | - | - | CASSYLPRPTAAGGYTF | TGCGCCAGCAGCTATCTACCTCGTCCGACAGCGGCCGGGGGCTACACCTTC
TRBJ1-6 | TRBV9 | - | - | CASSVGPGDSPLHF | TGTGCCAGCAGCGTAGGGCCAGGAGATTCACCCCTCCACTTT
TRBJ2-1 | TRBV7-9 | - | - | CASSLDLGVKHEQFF | TGTGCCAGCAGCTTAGATCTCGGGGTTAAACATGAGCAGTTCTTC
TRBJ1-3 | TRBV5-1 | - | - | CASSPGQILSGNTIYF | TGCGCCAGCAGCCCTGGACAGATCCTCTCTGGAAACACCATATATTTT
TRBJ2-1 | TRBV11-2 | TRBD2 | - | CASSLGLPLYEQFF | TGTGCCAGCAGTCTGGGACTACCTTTGTATGAGCAGTTCTTC
TRBJ1-2 | TRBV4-3 | - | - | CASSQDSAYGYTF | TGCGCCAGCAGCCAAGACAGCGCCTATGGCTACACCTTC
TRBJ1-6 | TRBV14 | - | - | CASSRQNSPLHF | TGTGCCAGCAGCCGACAGAATTCACCCCTCCACTTT
TRBJ2-7 | TRBV30 | - | - | CAWSREEQYF | TGTGCCTGGAGTAGGGAGGAGCAGTACTTC
TRBJ2-7 | TRBV28 | - | - | CASSFPPWTDSYEQYF | TGTGCCAGCAGTTTCCCTCCATGGACAGATTCCTACGAGCAGTACTTC
TRBJ2-7 | TRBV28 | - | - | CASTGGPSYEQYF | TGTGCCAGCACCGGGGGGCCCTCCTACGAGCAGTACTTC
TRBJ2-5 | TRBV6-6 | - | - | CASSYPEGEETQYF | TGTGCCAGCAGTTACCCCGAGGGGGAAGAGACCCAGTACTTC
TRBJ2-2 | TRBV10-2 | - | - | CASSESYPARLFF | TGCGCCAGCAGTGAGTCGTACCCAGCGAGGCTGTTTTTT
TRBJ2-3 | TRBV29-1 | - | - | CSVVGDTDTQYF | TGCAGCGTTGTAGGGGACACAGATACGCAGTATTTT
TRBJ1-2 | TRBV5-4 | - | - | CASSTRTEANYGYTF | TGTGCCAGCAGCACAAGGACAGAGGCTAACTATGGCTACACCTTC
TRBJ1-5 | TRBV5-1 | - | - | CASSKESGGNQPQHF | TGCGCCAGCAGCAAGGAGTCGGGAGGGAATCAGCCCCAGCATTTT
TRBJ2-7 | TRBV2 | TRBD1 | - | CASSGQETGEQYF | TGTGCCAGCAGCGGACAGGAAACGGGGGAGCAGTACTTC
TRBJ2-7 | TRBV5-8 | - | few | CASSTPYEQYF | TGTGCCAGCAGCACACCCTACGAGCAGTACTTC
TRBJ1-3 | TRBV5-1 | - | once | CASSSEGYRSGNTIYF | TGCGCCAGCAGCTCGGAAGGGTACCGCTCTGGAAACACCATATATTTT
TRBJ2-3 | TRBV7-2 | TRBD2 | - | CASSPGLAGADTQYF | TGTGCCAGCAGCCCGGGACTAGCGGGAGCAGATACGCAGTATTTT
TRBJ2-3 | TRBV6-1 | - | - | CASSLRDTQYF | TGTGCCAGCAGCCTAAGAGATACGCAGTATTTT
TRBJ1-1 | TRBV5-1 | - | - | CASSLSGLPTEAFF | TGCGCCAGCAGCTTATCAGGGCTACCCACTGAAGCTTTCTTT
TRBJ1-3 | TRBV10-1 | - | - | CASSAGVAGNTIYF | TGCGCCAGCAGTGCAGGAGTCGCTGGAAACACCATATATTTT
TRBJ1-1 | TRBV5-4 | TRBD1 | - | CASSNRTGDTEAFF | TGTGCCAGCAGCAATAGGACAGGGGACACTGAAGCTTTCTTT
TRBJ2-3 | TRBV5-1 | - | - | CASSLEGFGMDTQYF | TGCGCCAGCAGCTTGGAGGGGTTTGGGATGGATACGCAGTATTTT
TRBJ2-1 | TRBV27 | TRBD2 | - | CASSPRGGLAGGIQKYNEQFF | TGTGCCAGCAGTCCCCGGGGGGGCTTGGCGGGAGGGATTCAAAAATACAATGAGCAGTTCTTC
TRBJ2-1 | TRBV15 | TRBD2 | - | CATSSLTGGNNEQFF | TGTGCCACCAGCAGCCTTACGGGGGGTAACAATGAGCAGTTCTTC
TRBJ1-1 | TRBV10-3 | - | - | CAIRRDPQGEAFF | TGTGCCATCAGGCGGGACCCCCAAGGGGAAGCTTTCTTT
TRBJ1-4 | TRBV4-1 | TRBD1 | - | CASSHLQGTNEKLFF | TGCGCCAGCAGCCACCTACAGGGGACTAATGAAAAACTGTTTTTT
TRBJ1-2 | TRBV1 | - | - | CTSSGRGENYGYTF | TGCACCAGCAGCGGCAGGGGAGAAAACTATGGCTACACCTTC
TRBJ2-7 | TRBV5-6 | - | once | CASSLTGTSYYEQYF | TGTGCCAGCAGCTTAACCGGGACATCGTACTACGAGCAGTACTTC
TRBJ1-2 | TRBV5-1 | - | - | CASSLNLGSYGYTF | TGCGCCAGCAGCTTGAATCTGGGGAGCTATGGCTACACCTTC
TRBJ2-6 | TRBV10-3 | TRBD2 | - | CAISGGTGGSGANVLTF | TGTGCCATCAGTGGAGGCACGGGGGGCTCTGGGGCCAACGTCCTGACTTTC
TRBJ1-6 | TRBV6-5 | - | - | CASSRLNNSPLHF | TGTGCCAGCAGTAGGTTGAATAATTCACCCCTCCACTTT
TRBJ2-3 | TRBV29-1 | - | - | CSVDPGATDTQYF | TGCAGCGTTGATCCAGGGGCCACAGATACGCAGTATTTT
TRBJ2-1 | TRBV5-4 | TRBD1 | - | CAILARDRGNNEQFF | TGTGCCATCCTAGCTAGGGACAGGGGCAACAATGAGCAGTTCTTC
TRBJ2-1 | TRBV19 | TRBD1 | - | CASSIEGTGANEQFF | TGTGCCAGTAGTATAGAAGGGACAGGGGCCAATGAGCAGTTCTTC
TRBJ1-2 | TRBV5-3 | - | - | CARSLQGPWNYGYTF | TGTGCCAGAAGCCTCCAGGGACCTTGGAACTATGGCTACACCTTC
TRBJ1-3 | TRBV10-3 | - | - | CAISESFRSGLDF | TGTGCCATCAGTGAGTCGTTCCGAAGTGGATTGGATTTT
TRBJ2-7 | TRBV6-5 | - | - | CASARGRGDSYEQYF | TGTGCCAGCGCCAGGGGGAGGGGAGACTCCTACGAGCAGTACTTC
TRBJ1-1 | TRBV19 | - | - | CASSMGTGTEAFF | TGTGCCAGTAGTATGGGGACGGGCACTGAAGCTTTCTTT
TRBJ1-5 | TRBV6-1 | - | - | CASRIDSSNQPQHF | TGTGCCAGCAGAATCGACAGTAGCAATCAGCCCCAGCATTTT
TRBJ2-1 | TRBV28 | TRBD1 | - | CASRPDPRDSSVDEQFF | TGTGCCAGCAGGCCTGACCCTCGGGACAGCAGTGTCGATGAGCAGTTCTTC
TRBJ2-5 | TRBV11-2 | TRBD1 | - | CASSSGGQGTLTQYF | TGTGCCAGCAGCTCCGGGGGACAGGGAACGTTGACCCAGTACTTC
TRBJ1-3 | TRBV11-3 | - | - | CASSLGDGEGRHSGNTIYF | TGTGCCAGCAGCTTAGGCGATGGAGAGGGACGGCACTCTGGAAACACCATATATTTT
TRBJ1-5 | TRBV18 | TRBD1 | - | CASSLGQGSNQPQHF | TGTGCCAGCTCACTGGGACAGGGCAGCAATCAGCCCCAGCATTTT
TRBJ2-3 | TRBV30 | - | - | CAWSVWTVTDTQYF | TGTGCCTGGAGTGTTTGGACGGTTACAGATACGCAGTATTTT
TRBJ1-2 | TRBV19 | - | - | CASSPQGFGRYGYTF | TGTGCCAGTAGTCCCCAGGGGTTCGGGCGGTATGGCTACACCTTC
TRBJ2-5 | TRBV10-1 | - | - | CASSDRETQYF | TGCGCCAGCAGTGACAGGGAGACCCAGTACTTC
TRBJ2-7 | TRBV6-6 | TRBD2 | - | CATLTSGRPPYF | TGTGCCACCTTGACTAGCGGGAGGCCCCCGTACTTC
TRBJ2-5 | TRBV27 | TRBD1 | once | CATGGTGVAETQYF | TGTGCCACTGGCGGGACAGGGGTGGCGGAGACCCAGTACTTC